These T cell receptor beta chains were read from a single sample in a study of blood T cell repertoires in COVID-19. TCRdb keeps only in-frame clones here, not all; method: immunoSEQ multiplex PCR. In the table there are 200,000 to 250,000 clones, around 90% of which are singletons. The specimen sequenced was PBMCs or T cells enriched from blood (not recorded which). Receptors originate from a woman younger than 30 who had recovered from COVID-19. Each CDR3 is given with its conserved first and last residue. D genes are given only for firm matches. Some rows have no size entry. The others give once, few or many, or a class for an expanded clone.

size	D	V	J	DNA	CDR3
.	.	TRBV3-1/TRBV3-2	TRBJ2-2	TGTGCCAGCAGCCAAGTCAGGTCCACCATGTACACCGGGGAGCTGTTTTTT	CASSQVRSTMYTGELFF
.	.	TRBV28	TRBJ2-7	TGTGCCAGCAGCCCTGACTTAACTGTCTACGAGCAGTACTTC	CASSPDLTVYEQYF
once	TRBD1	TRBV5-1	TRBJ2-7	TGCGCCAGCAGCCGAGACAGGGGGGACTACGAGCAGTACTTC	CASSRDRGDYEQYF
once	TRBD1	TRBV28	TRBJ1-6	TGTGCCAGCAGTTTATTTAGGACAGGGGATTCACCCCTCCACTTT	CASSLFRTGDSPLHF
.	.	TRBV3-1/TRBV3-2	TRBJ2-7	TGTGCCAGCAGCTTGATGGGGGGAATAACCTACGAGCAGTACTTC	CASSLMGGITYEQYF
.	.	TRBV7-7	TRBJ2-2	TGTGCTAGCAGTCCCGGACAGATCGCGAACACCGGGGAGCTGTTTTTT	CASSPGQIANTGELFF
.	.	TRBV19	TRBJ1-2	TGTGCCAGTAGTATAGGCCCAGTCTATGGCTACACCTTC	CASSIGPVYGYTF
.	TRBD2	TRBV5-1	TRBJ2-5	TGCGCCAGCAGCTTGGCCTCAGCGGGGCGGAGCGAGACCCAGTACTTC	CASSLASAGRSETQYF
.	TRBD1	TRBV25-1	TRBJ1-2	TGTGCCAGCAGTGGCGGACAGGGGAGACCTTACTATGGCTACACCTTC	CASSGGQGRPYYGYTF
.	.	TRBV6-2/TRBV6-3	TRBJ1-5	TGTGCCAGCAGTCCCCCCCAGCGTCAGCCCCAGCATTTT	CASSPPQRQPQHF
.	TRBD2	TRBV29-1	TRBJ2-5	TGCAGCGTTGAGCGGTTCGGGGGGGTGCGCGGGTCGGGAGAGACCCAGTACTTC	CSVERFGGVRGSGETQYF
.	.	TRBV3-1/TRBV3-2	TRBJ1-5	TGTGCCAGCAGCCAAGGGAATACGGCAGGGTCCCAGCCCCAGCATTTT	CASSQGNTAGSQPQHF
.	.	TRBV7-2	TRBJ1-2	TGTGCCAGCAGAAAAGGGGGGGGTAGTAACTATGGCTACACCTTC	CASRKGGGSNYGYTF
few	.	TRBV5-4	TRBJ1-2	TGTGCCAGCAATCAGGACAGCTATGGCTACACCTTC	CASNQDSYGYTF
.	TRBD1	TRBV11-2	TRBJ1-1	TGTGCCAGCAGCTTAGTAGGGGGATACAGGGGGAAGGAGAACACTGAAGCTTTCTTT	CASSLVGGYRGKENTEAFF